This T cell receptor (beta chain) stems from a study of CD8+ T cells in alopecia areata. The wider study: A regimen of oral tofacitinib, 5 to 10 mg twice daily, was given to treated patients.

This clone was counted once. This CDR3 has 11 residues. V lost 2 bases and J lost 8, with 4 bases in between. Germline V CDR1 and CDR2: SEHNR, FQNEAQ (reference sequence). cDNA prepared by RNA extraction and subsequent reverse transcription served as the template for sequencing. Using immunoSEQ multiplex PCR, the repertoire was profiled, and TCRdb retains in-frame clones only, with some absent. Here the sample spans some 51,000 clones, 90% to 97% being singletons. This chain joins TRBV7-9 and TRBJ2-1, with D hard to call. The material sequenced was CD8+ T cells sorted from blood, taken at week 0. This sequence was found in a human donor with alopecia areata. The CDR3 DNA is TGTGCCAGCAGCTTATTAGATGAGCAGTTCTTC. Amino acid sequence: CASSLLDEQFF. Complete variable domain (other parts from reference TRBV7-9 and TRBJ2-1): DTGVSQNPRHKITKRGQNVTFRCDPISEHNRLYWYRQTLGQGPEFLTYFQNEAQLEKSRLLSDRFSAERPKGSFSTLEIQRTEQGDSAMYLCASSLLDEQFFGPGTRLTVL.